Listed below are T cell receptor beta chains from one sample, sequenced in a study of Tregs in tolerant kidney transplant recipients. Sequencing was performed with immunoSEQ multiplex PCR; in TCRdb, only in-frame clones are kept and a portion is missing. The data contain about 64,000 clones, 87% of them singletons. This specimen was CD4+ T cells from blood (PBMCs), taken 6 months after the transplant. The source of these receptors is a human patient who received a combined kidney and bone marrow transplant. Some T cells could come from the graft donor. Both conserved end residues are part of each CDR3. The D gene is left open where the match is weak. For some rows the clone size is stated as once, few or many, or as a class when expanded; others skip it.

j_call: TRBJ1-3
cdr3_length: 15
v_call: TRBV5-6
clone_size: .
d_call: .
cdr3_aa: CASSLGGATGNTIYF
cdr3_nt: TGTGCCAGCAGCTTAGGGGGGGCGACTGGAAACACCATATATTTT

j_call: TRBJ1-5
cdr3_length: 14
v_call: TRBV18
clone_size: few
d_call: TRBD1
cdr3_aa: CASSPRGPVLPQHF
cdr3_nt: TGTGCCAGCTCACCCAGGGGGCCCGTTCTGCCCCAGCATTTT

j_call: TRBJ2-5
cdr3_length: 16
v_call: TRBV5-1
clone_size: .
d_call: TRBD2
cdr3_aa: CASSTGGVTFQETQYF
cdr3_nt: TGCGCCAGCTCTACGGGGGGGGTTACGTTCCAAGAGACCCAGTACTTC

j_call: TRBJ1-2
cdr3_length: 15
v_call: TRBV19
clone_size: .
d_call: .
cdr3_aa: CASSPYGQGLDGYTF
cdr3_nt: TGTGCCAGTAGTCCATATGGGCAGGGGTTGGATGGCTACACCTTC

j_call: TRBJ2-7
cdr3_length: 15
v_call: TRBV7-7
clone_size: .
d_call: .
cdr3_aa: CASSLARFSSYEQYF
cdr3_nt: TGTGCCAGCAGCTTAGCGAGGTTCAGCTCCTACGAGCAGTACTTC

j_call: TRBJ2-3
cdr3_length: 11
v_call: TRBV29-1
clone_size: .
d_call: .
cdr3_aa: CSVERTTYRYF
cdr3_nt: TGCAGCGTTGAAAGGACTACCTATAGGTATTTT

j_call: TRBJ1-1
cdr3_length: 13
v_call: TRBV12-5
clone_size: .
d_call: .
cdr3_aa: CASGFQGNTEAFF
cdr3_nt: TGTGCTAGTGGTTTTCAGGGGAACACTGAAGCTTTCTTT

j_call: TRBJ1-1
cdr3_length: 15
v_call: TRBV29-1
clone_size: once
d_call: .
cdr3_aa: CSVDPRVGGITEAFF
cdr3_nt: TGCAGCGTTGACCCTCGTGTAGGAGGAATCACTGAAGCTTTCTTT

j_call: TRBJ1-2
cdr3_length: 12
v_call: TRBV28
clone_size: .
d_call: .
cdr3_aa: CASSLSVYGYTF
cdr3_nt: TGTGCCAGCAGTTTATCGGTATATGGCTACACCTTC

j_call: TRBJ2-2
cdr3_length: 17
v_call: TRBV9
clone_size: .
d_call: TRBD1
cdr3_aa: CASSVVYGTGVNGELFF
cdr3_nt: TGTGCCAGCAGCGTAGTTTATGGGACAGGGGTTAACGGGGAGCTGTTTTTT

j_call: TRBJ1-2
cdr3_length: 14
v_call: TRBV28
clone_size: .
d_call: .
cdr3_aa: CASSSAQSVYGYTF
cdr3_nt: TGTGCCAGCAGTTCCGCACAGTCTGTCTATGGCTACACCTTC

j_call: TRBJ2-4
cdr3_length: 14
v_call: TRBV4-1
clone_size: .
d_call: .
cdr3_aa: CASSQGERVNIQYF
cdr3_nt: TGCGCCAGCAGCCAAGGCGAACGGGTAAACATTCAGTACTTC

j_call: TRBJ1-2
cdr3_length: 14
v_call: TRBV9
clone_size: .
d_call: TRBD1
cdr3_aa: CASSVVGQGYGYTF
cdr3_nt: TGTGCCAGCAGCGTAGTAGGACAGGGCTATGGCTACACCTTC

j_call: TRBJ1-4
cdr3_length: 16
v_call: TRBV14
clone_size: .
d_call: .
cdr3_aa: CASSQDVGQKNEKLFF
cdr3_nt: TGTGCCAGCAGCCAAGATGTAGGACAGAAAAATGAAAAACTGTTTTTT

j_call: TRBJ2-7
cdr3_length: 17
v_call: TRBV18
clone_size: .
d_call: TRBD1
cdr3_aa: CASSPGLGTGRGDEQYF
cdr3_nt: TGTGCCAGCTCACCAGGTCTCGGGACAGGGAGAGGCGACGAGCAGTACTTC

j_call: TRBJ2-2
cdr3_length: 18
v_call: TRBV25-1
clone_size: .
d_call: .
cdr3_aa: CASSELASAAAMTGELFF
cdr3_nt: TGTGCCAGCAGTGAATTAGCATCGGCAGCAGCTATGACCGGGGAGCTGTTTTTT

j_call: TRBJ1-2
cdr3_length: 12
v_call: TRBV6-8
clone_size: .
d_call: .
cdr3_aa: CAMKTANYGYTF
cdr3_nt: TGTGCCATGAAGACAGCTAACTATGGCTACACCTTC

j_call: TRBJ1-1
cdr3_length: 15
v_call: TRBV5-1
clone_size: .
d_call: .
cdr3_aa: CASSGTGGMNTEAFF
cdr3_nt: TGCGCCAGCAGCGGGACGGGGGGCATGAACACTGAAGCTTTCTTT

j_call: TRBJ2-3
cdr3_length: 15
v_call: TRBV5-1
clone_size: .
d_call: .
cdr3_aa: CASSLEQGVTDTQYF
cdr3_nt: TGCGCCAGCAGCTTGGAACAGGGAGTTACAGATACGCAGTATTTT

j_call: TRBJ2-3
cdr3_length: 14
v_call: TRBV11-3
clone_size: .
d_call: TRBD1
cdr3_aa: CASSQRTGGDTQYF
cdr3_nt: TGTGCCAGCAGCCAACGGACAGGCGGAGATACGCAGTATTTT

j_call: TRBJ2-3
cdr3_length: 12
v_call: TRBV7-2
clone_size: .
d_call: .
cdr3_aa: CASSVLAGTQYF
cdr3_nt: TGTGCCAGCAGCGTCCTAGCTGGTACGCAGTATTTT

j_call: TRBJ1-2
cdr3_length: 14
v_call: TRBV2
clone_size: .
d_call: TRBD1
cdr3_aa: CASILGQGRYGYTF
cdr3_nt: TGTGCCAGCATCTTGGGACAGGGGCGCTATGGCTACACCTTC

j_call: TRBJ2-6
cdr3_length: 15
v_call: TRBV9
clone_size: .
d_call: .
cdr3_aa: CASSVGSSGANVLTF
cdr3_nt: TGTGCCAGCAGCGTAGGCAGCTCTGGGGCCAACGTCCTGACTTTC

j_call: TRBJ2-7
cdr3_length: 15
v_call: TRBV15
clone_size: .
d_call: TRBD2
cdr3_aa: CATSRTERGVYEQYF
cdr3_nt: TGTGCCACCAGCAGGACCGAGCGGGGGGTATACGAGCAGTACTTC

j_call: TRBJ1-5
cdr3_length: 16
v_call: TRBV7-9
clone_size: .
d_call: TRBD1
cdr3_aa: CASSAGTGVVHQPQHF
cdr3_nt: TGTGCCAGCAGCGCCGGGACAGGGGTGGTCCATCAGCCCCAGCATTTT

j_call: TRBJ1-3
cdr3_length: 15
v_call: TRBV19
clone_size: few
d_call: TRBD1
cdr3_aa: CASTLDRENGNTIYF
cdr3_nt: TGTGCCAGTACTCTCGACAGGGAGAATGGAAACACCATATATTTT

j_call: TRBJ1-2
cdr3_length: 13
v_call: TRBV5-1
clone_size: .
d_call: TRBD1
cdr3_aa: CASSFGQGEGYTF
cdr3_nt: TGCGCCAGCAGCTTTGGACAGGGGGAGGGCTACACCTTC

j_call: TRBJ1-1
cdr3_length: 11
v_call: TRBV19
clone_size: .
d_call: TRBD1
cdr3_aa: CASRKQGKAFF
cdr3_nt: TGTGCCAGTAGAAAACAGGGGAAAGCTTTCTTT

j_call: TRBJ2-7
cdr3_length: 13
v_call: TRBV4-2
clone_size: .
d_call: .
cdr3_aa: CASSQGLNYEQYF
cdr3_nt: TGTGCCAGCAGCCAGGGACTCAACTACGAGCAGTACTTC

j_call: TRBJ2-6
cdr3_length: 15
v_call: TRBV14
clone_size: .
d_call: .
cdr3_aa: CASSPVSSGANVLTF
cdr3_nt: TGTGCCAGCAGCCCCGTCTCCTCTGGGGCCAACGTCCTGACTTTC

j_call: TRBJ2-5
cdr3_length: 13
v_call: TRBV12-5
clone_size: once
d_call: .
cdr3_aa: CASGLAAQETQYF
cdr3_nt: TGTGCTAGTGGTTTAGCGGCCCAAGAGACCCAGTACTTC

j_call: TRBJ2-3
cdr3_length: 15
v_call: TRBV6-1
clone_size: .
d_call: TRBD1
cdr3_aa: CASSAGTGLSDTQYF
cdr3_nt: TGTGCCAGCAGTGCCGGGACAGGTTTATCTGATACGCAGTATTTT

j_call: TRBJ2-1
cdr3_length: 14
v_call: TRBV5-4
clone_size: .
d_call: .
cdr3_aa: CASSPPVAVDEQFF
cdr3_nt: TGTGCCAGCAGCCCCCCAGTCGCCGTCGATGAGCAGTTCTTC

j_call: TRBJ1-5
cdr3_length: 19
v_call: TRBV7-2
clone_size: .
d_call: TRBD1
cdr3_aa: CASSLVWDHRGRGNQPQHF
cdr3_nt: TGTGCCAGCAGCTTAGTTTGGGACCACAGGGGTAGGGGCAATCAGCCCCAGCATTTT

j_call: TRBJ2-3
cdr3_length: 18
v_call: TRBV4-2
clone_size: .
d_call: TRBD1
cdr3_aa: CASSQDLYRGSSTDTQYF
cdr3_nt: TGTGCCAGCAGCCAAGATCTCTACAGGGGCTCTAGCACAGATACGCAGTATTTT

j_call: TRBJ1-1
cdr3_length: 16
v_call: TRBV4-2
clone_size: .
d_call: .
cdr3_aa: CASSQALGQGNTEAFF
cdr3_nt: TGTGCCAGCAGCCAAGCGTTGGGGCAGGGCAACACTGAAGCTTTCTTT

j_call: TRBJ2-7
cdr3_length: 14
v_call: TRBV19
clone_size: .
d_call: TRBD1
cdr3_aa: CASSTRQGGYEQYF
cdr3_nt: TGTGCCAGTAGTACCCGACAGGGGGGTTACGAGCAGTACTTC

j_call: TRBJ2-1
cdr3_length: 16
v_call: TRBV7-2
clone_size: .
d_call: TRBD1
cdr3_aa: CASSLAAGQGYNEQFF
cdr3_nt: TGTGCCAGCAGCTTAGCGGCGGGACAGGGCTACAATGAGCAGTTCTTC

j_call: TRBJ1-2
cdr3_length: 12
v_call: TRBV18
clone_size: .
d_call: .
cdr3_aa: CASFPEGGGYTF
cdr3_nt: TGTGCCAGCTTCCCGGAAGGGGGTGGCTACACCTTC

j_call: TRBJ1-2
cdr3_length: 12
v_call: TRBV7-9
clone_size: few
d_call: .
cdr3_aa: CASSYDSYGYTF
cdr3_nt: TGTGCCAGCAGCTATGATAGCTATGGCTACACCTTC

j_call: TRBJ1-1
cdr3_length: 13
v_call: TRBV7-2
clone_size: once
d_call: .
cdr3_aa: CASSLIVGTEAFF
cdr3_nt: TGTGCCAGCAGCTTAATCGTCGGGACTGAAGCTTTCTTT

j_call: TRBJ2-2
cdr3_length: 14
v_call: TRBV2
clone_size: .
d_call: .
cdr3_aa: CASRATPNTGELFF
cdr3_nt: TGTGCCAGCAGGGCGACTCCGAACACCGGGGAGCTGTTTTTT

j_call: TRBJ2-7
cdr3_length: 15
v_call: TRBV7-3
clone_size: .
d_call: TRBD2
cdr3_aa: CASSLGLAGPYEQYF
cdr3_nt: TGTGCCAGCAGCTTAGGACTAGCGGGTCCCTACGAGCAGTACTTC

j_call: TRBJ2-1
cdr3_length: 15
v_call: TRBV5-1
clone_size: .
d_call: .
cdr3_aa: CASSPSFYSYNEQFF
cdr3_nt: TGCGCCAGCAGCCCGTCTTTCTACTCCTACAATGAGCAGTTCTTC

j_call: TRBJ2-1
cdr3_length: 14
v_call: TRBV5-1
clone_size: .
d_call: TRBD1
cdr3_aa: CASRWTGGIDEQFF
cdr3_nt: TGCGCCAGCAGATGGACAGGGGGCATCGATGAGCAGTTCTTC

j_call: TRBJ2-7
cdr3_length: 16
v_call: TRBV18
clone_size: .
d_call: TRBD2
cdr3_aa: CASSPAGLAGIYEQYF
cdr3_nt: TGTGCCAGCTCACCGGCGGGACTAGCGGGCATCTACGAGCAGTACTTC

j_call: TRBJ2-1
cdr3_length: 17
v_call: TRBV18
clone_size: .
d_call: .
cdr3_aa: CASSPLSLRVTINEQFF
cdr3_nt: TGTGCCAGCTCACCATTGAGCCTCCGGGTCACCATCAATGAGCAGTTCTTC

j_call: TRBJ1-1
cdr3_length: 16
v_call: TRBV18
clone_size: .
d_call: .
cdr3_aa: CASSPQFVGGNTEAFF
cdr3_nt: TGTGCCAGCTCACCGCAATTCGTGGGGGGGAACACTGAAGCTTTCTTT